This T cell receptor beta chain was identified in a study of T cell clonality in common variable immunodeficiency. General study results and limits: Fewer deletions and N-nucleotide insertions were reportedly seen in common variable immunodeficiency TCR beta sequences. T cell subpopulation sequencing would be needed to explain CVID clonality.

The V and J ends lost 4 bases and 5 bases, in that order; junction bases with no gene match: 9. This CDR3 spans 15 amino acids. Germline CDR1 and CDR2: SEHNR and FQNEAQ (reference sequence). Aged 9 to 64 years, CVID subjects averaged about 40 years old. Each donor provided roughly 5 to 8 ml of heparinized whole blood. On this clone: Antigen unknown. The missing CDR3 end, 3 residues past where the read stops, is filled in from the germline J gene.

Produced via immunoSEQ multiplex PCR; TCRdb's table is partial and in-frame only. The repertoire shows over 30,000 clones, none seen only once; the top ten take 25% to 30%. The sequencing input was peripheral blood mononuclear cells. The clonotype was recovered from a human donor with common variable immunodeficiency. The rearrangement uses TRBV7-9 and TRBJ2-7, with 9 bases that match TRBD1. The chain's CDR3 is CASSWTGTGLDEQYF. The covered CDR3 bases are TGTGCCAGCAGCTGGACCGGGACAGGGTTGGACGAG.